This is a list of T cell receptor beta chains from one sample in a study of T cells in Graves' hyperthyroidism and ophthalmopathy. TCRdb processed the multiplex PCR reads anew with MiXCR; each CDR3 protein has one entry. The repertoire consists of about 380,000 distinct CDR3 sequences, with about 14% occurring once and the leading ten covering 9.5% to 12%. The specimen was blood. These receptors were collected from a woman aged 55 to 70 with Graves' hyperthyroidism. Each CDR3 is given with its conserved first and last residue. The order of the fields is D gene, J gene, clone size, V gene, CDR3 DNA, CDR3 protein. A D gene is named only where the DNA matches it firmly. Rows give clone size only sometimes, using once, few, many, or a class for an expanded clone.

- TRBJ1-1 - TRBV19 TGTGCTACCGAGGCGGGGGTGGGCACTGAAGCTTTCTTT CATEAGVGTEAFF
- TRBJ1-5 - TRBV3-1 TGTGCCAGCAGCCAAGATCCGGTCGGGGCGGGTGGGCCCCAGCATTTT CASSQDPVGAGGPQHF
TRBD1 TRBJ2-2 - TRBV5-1 TGCGCCAGCAAGGACAGGGCCGGGACCGGGGAGCTGTTTTTT CASKDRAGTGELFF
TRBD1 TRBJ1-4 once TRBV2 TGTGCCAGCAGGCCTCAGGGGGGAAAACTGTTTTTT CASRPQGGKLFF
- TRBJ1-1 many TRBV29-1 TGCAGCGTTTCGGTACTGAACACTGAAGCTTTCTTT CSVSVLNTEAFF
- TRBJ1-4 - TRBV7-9 TGTGCCAGCAGCTTCCCGGGGGATGAAAAACTGTTTTTT CASSFPGDEKLFF
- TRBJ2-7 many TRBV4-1 TGCGCCAGCAGCCAAGAGGCGGGGTACGAGCAGTACTTC CASSQEAGYEQYF
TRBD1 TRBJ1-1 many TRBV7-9 TGTGCCAGCAGCTCTTATACCGGGACAGGGGGTCCCTTGAACACTGAAGCTTTCTTT CASSSYTGTGGPLNTEAFF
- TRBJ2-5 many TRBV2 TGTGCCAGCAGTGAGCGGATGGCGACCCAGTACTTC CASSERMATQYF
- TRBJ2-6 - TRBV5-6 TGTGCCAGCAGCTCCCCGAGGTCGTCTGGGGCCAACGTCCTGACTTTC CASSSPRSSGANVLTF
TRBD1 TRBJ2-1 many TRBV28 TGTGCCAGCACCCACCAAGACAGGGGGGACTATGAGCAGTTCTTC CASTHQDRGDYEQFF
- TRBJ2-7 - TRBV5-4 TGTGCCAGCAGCCTGCAGGGTAGTCAGTCCTACGAGCAGTACTTC CASSLQGSQSYEQYF
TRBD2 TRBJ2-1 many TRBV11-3 TGTGCCAGCAGCTTCGAACTAGCGGCTGAGCAGTTCTTC CASSFELAAEQFF
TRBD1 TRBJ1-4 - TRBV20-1 TGCAGTGCCCTCGACAGGGCCACAAGGAAACTGTTTTTT CSALDRATRKLFF
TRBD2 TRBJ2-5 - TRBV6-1 TGTGCCAGCAGTTCCGCACTAGCGGGACAAGAGACCCAGTACTTC CASSSALAGQETQYF
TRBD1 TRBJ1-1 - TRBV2 TGTGCCAGCAGAAGGGGGCGCGGGGACACTGAAGCTTTCTTT CASRRGRGDTEAFF
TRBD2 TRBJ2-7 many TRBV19 TGTGCCAGTAGTATATCTAGCGGGAGGTACGAGCAGTACTTC CASSISSGRYEQYF
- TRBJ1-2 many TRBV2 TGTGCCAGCAGCGCAGGGATTTGGGCCTATGGCTACACCTTC CASSAGIWAYGYTF
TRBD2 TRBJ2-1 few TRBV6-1 TGTGCCAGCACCCAGGGCGGCGGGAGGGCCTACAATGAGCAGTTCTTC CASTQGGGRAYNEQFF
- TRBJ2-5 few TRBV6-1 TGTGCCAGCAGTCTAGAGGACTACCAAGAGACCCAGTACTTC CASSLEDYQETQYF
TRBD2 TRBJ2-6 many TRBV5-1 TGCGCCAGCAGCTTGGCTGGACTAGCGGCTTCTCTCGCTGGGGCCAACGTCCTGACTTTC CASSLAGLAASLAGANVLTF
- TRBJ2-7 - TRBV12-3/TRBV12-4 TGTGCCAGCAGTCGGGACCGTTCCTCCGAGCAGTACTTC CASSRDRSSEQYF
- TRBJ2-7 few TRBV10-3 TGTGCCATCAAGGAAAACTACGAGCAGTACTTC CAIKENYEQYF
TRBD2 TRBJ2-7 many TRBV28 TGTGCCAGCAGTTTAGTAGGGACTAGCGGGATCCACTCCTACGAGCAGTACTTC CASSLVGTSGIHSYEQYF
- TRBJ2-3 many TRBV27 TGTGCCAGCAGTTTAGAAGGACGGGGATTCACAGATACGCAGTATTTT CASSLEGRGFTDTQYF
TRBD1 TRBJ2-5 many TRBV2 TGTGCCAGCAGTGAGCGGACAGGGGTGGAGACCCAGTACTTC CASSERTGVETQYF
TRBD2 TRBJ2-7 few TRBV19 TGTGCCAGTAGTTTTAGCGGGGGACCCTCCTACGAGCAGTACTTC CASSFSGGPSYEQYF
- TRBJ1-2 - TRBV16 TGTGCCAGCAGCCAATCTCGGGTAGGGGATAACTATGGCTACACCTTC CASSQSRVGDNYGYTF
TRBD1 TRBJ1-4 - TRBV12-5 TGTGCTAGTGGTTTGCCCTCCCGGACAGGGGGAAAACTGTTTTTT CASGLPSRTGGKLFF
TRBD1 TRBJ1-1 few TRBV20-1 TGCAGTGCGCCGGGACAGGGGAGTGATGAAGCTTTCTTT CSAPGQGSDEAFF
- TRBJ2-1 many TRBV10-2 TGCGCCAGCAGTGAGCCTCGAATGTTTGGCGGGCGGGGTGAGCAGTTCTTC CASSEPRMFGGRGEQFF
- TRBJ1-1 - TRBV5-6 TGTGCCAGCAGCACCCGACAAGTTGACACTGAAGCTTTCTTT CASSTRQVDTEAFF
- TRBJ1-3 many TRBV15 TGTGCCACCAGCAGGACAGACTCTGGAAACACCATATATTTT CATSRTDSGNTIYF
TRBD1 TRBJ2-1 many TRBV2 TGTGCCAGCCTTGACAGGGGGGGCGGTGAGCAGTTCTTC CASLDRGGGEQFF
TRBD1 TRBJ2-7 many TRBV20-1 TGCAGTGCTAGAGATATCCGCAGGGGGCTCAACGAGCAGTACTTC CSARDIRRGLNEQYF
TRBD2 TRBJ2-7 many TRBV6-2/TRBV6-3 TGTGCCAGCAGTCCCCAACTAGCGCGGAGCTCCTACGAGCAGTACTTC CASSPQLARSSYEQYF
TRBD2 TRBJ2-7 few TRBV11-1 TGTGCCAGCAGCTTAGAATTAGGTCGAGCGGGGACCTACGAGCAGTACTTC CASSLELGRAGTYEQYF
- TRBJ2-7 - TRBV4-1 TGCGCCAGCAGCCAAAACCGGGACGCCTCCTACGAGCAGTACTTC CASSQNRDASYEQYF
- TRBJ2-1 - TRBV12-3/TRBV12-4 TGTGCCAGCAGTTTGAGCACCTACAATGAGCAGTTCTTC CASSLSTYNEQFF
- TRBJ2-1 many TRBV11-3 TGTGCCAGCGGCTCGGGGGCGATGGACAATGAGCAGTTCTTC CASGSGAMDNEQFF
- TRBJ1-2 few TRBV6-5 TGTGCCAGCAGTTACTCGTTGGGCCATGGCTACACCTTC CASSYSLGHGYTF
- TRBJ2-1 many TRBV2 TGTGCCAGCAGCCGACTACCCCGCTCCTACAATGAGCAGTTCTTC CASSRLPRSYNEQFF
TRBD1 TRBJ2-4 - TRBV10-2 TGCGCCAGCGGACAGGGGCGAAGGGACATTCAGTACTTC CASGQGRRDIQYF
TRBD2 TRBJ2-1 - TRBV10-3 TGTGCCATTAAGACTAGCGGGGACTCCTACGAGCAGTTCTTC CAIKTSGDSYEQFF
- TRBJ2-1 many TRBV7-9 TGTGCCAGCAGCTTAGGGACTATTTTGGTGGATGAGCAGTTCTTC CASSLGTILVDEQFF
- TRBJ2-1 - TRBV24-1 TGTGCCACCAGTGACCGAACAAACAAAAAACCCCCGTACAATGAGCAGTTCTTC CATSDRTNKKPPYNEQFF
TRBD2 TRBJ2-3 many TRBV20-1 TGCAGTGCTAGCCCGCAAAGGCGAGGGAGGGCCCCATTCGATACGCAGTATTTT CSASPQRRGRAPFDTQYF
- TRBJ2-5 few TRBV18 TGTGCCAGCTCACCTCTGGGGTCATACTTC CASSPLGSYF
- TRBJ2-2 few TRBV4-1 TGCGCCAGCAGCCAAGATCAAACTACCCCTAACAACCTGTTTTTT CASSQDQTTPNNLFF
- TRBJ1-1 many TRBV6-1 TGTGCCAGCAGTTACGACGCCGGCTCGAACACTGAAGCTTTCTTT CASSYDAGSNTEAFF
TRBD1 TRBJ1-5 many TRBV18 TGTGCCAGCTCCAAGGGGCAGGGGGCCCAGCCCCAGCATTTT CASSKGQGAQPQHF